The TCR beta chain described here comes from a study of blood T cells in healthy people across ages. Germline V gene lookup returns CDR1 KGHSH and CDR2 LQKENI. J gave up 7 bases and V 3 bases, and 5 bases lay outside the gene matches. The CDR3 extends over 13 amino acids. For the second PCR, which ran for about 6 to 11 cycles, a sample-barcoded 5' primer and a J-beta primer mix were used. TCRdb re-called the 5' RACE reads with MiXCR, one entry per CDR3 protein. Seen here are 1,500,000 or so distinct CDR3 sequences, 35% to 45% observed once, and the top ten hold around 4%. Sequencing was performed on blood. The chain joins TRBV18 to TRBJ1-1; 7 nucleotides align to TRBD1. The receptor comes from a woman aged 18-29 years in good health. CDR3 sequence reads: CASSPLTGIEAFF. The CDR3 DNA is TGTGCCAGCTCACCCCTGACAGGGATTGAAGCTTTCTTT.